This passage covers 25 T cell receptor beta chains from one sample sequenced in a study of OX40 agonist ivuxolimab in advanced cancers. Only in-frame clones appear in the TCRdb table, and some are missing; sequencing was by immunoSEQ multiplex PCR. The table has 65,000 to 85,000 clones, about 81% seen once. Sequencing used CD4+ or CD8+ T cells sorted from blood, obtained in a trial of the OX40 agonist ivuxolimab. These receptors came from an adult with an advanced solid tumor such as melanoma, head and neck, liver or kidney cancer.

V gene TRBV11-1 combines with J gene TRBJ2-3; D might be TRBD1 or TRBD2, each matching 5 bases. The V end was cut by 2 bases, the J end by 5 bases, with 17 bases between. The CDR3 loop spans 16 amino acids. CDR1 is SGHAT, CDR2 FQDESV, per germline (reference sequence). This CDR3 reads CASSLYRAHGGDTQYF. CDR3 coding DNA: TGTGCCAGCAGCTTATATCGGGCCCATGGGGGAGATACGCAGTATTTT.

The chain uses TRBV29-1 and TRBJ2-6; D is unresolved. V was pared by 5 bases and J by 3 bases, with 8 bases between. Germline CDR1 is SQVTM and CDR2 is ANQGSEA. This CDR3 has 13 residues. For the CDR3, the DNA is TGCAGCGTTCTGCCGGGTGGGGCCAACGTCCTGACTTTC. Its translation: CSVLPGGANVLTF.

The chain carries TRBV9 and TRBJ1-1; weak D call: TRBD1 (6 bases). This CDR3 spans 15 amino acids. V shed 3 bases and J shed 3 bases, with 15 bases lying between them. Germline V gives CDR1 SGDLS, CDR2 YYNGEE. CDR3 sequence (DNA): TGTGCCAGCAGCGCCCTTAGTGCAGGGGACACTGAAGCTTTCTTT. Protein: CASSALSAGDTEAFF.

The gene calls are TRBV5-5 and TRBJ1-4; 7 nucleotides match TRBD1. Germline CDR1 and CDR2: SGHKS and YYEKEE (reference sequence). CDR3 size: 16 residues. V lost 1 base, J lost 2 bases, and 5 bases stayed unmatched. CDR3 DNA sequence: TGTGCCAGCAGCTTGAGCACAGGGGTTACTAATGAAAAACTGTTTTTT. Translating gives CASSLSTGVTNEKLFF.

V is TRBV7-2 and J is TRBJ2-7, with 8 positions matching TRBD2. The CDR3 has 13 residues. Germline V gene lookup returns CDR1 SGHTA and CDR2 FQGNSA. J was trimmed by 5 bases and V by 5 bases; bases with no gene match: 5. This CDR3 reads CASSLWRGDEQYF. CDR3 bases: TGTGCCAGCAGCCTCTGGCGGGGGGACGAGCAGTACTTC.

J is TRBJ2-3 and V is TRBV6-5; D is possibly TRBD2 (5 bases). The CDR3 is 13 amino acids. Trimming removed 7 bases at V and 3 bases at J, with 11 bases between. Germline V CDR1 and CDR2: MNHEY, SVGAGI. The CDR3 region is CASNREKTDTQYF. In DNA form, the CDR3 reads TGTGCCAGCAACCGGGAAAAAACAGATACGCAGTATTTT.

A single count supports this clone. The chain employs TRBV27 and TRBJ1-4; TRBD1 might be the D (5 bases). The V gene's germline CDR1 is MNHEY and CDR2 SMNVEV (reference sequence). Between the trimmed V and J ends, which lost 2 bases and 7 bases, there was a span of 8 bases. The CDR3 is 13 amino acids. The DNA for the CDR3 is TGTGCCAGCAGTTTAAGGACATTTGAAAAACTGTTTTTT. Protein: CASSLRTFEKLFF.

The CDR3 loop is CATSRDSFTNYGYTF. DNA for the CDR3: TGTGCCACCAGCAGGGATAGTTTTACCAACTATGGCTACACCTTC. The V and J genes are TRBV15 and TRBJ1-2, with D hard to call. Germline lookup yields CDR1 LNHNV and CDR2 YYDKDF (reference sequence). The CDR3 loop spans 15 amino acids. V lost 3 bases and J lost 2, with 13 bases in between.

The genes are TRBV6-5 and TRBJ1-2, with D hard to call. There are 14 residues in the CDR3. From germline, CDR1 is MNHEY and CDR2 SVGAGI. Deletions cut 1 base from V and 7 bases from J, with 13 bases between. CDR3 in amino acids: CASSYLERRTGYTF. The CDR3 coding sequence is TGTGCCAGCAGTTACTTAGAGAGGAGGACTGGCTACACCTTC.

CDR3 sequence reads: CASSQDPRGETQYF. CDR3 DNA: TGTGCCAGCAGCCAAGATCCCCGGGGTGAGACCCAGTACTTC. The chain carries TRBV4-2 and TRBJ2-5; possibly TRBD2 for D (5 bases). The V end lost 0 bases, the J end lost 5 bases, and 10 bases lay between the germline ends. The CDR3 is made up of 14 amino acids. From germline, CDR1 is LGHNA and CDR2 YNFKEQ.

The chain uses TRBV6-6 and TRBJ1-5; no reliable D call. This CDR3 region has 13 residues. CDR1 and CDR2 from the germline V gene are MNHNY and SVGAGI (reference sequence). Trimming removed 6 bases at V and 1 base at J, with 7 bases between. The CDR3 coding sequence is TGTGCCAGCAGCCAAGACAGCAATCAGCCCCAGCATTTT. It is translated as CASSQDSNQPQHF.

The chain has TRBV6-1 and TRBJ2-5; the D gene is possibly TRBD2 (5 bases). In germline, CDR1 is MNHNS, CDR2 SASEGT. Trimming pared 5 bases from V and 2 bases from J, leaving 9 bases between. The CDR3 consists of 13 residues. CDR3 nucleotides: TGTGCCAGCAGTTGGGAGTGGCAAGAGACCCAGTACTTC. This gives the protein CASSWEWQETQYF.

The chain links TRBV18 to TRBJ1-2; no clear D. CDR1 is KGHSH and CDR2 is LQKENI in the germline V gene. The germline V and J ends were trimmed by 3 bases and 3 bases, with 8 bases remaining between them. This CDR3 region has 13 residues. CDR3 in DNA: TGTGCCAGCTCACCTGAGGTATACTATGGCTACACCTTC. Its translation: CASSPEVYYGYTF.

The CDR3 protein is CASSLGGNPNSYNEQFF. DNA for the CDR3: TGTGCCAGCAGCCTGGGCGGGAACCCGAATTCCTACAATGAGCAGTTCTTC. V usage is TRBV7-2 and J usage is TRBJ2-1; D perhaps matches TRBD2 (6 bases). Germline V gives CDR1 SGHTA, CDR2 FQGNSA. The germline V and J ends were trimmed by 5 bases and 1 base, with 18 bases remaining between them. The CDR3 length is 17 residues.

This CDR3 reads CASSKQGTDTQYF. The DNA for the CDR3 is TGTGCCAGCAGTAAACAGGGAACAGATACGCAGTATTTT. V and J are TRBV6-1 and TRBJ2-3; D possibly corresponds to TRBD1 (6 bases). Between the trimmed V and J ends, which lost 5 bases and 3 bases, there was a span of 9 bases. Per the germline V gene, CDR1 is MNHNS and CDR2 is SASEGT. CDR3 length equals 13 residues.

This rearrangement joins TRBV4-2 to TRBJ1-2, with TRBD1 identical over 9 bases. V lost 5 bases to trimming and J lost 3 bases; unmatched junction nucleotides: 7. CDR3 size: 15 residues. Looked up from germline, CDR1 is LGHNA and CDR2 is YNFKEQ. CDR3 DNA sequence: TGTGCCAGCAGCTTGCCGACAGGGGGATACTATGGCTACACCTTC. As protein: CASSLPTGGYYGYTF.

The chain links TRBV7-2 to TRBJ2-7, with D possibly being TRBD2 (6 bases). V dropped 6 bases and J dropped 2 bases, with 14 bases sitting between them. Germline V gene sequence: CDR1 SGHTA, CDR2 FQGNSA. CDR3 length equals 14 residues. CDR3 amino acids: CASRAPGLPYEQYF. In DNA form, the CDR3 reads TGTGCCAGCAGGGCACCGGGACTCCCCTACGAGCAGTACTTC.

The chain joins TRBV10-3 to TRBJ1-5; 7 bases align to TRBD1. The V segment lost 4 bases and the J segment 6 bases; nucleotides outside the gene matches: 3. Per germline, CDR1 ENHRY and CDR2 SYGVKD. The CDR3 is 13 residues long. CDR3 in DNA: TGTGCCATCAGTGTGGAGGGGGCTCAGCCCCAGCATTTT. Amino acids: CAISVEGAQPQHF.

CDR3 sequence (DNA): TGCGCCAGCAGCTTCGGGGCCACCGGGGAGCTGTTTTTT. Protein: CASSFGATGELFF. The chain uses TRBV5-1 and TRBJ2-2; the D call may be TRBD1 or TRBD2 (5 bases each). V lost 2 bases and J lost 4, with 6 bases in between. Germline V lookup: CDR1 SGHRS, CDR2 YFSETQ. There are 13 residues in the CDR3.

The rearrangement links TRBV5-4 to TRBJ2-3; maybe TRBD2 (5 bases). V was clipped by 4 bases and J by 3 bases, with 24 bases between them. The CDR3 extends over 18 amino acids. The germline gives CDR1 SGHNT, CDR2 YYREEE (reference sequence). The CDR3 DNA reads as TGTGCCAGCAGCCCACCCCGGCCGGAACTAGGTTTGACAGATACGCAGTATTTT. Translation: CASSPPRPELGLTDTQYF.

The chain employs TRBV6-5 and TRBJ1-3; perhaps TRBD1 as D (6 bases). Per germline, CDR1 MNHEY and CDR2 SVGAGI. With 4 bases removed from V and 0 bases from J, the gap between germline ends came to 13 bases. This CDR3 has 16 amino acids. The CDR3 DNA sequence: TGTGCCAGCAGTTCGCAAAACAGGGTCTCTGGAAACACCATATATTTT. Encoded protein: CASSSQNRVSGNTIYF.

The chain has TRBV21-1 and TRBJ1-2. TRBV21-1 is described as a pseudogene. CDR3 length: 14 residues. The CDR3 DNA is TGTGCCAGCAGCGACGAGGAGGGGAAGGGTGGCTACACCTTC. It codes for CASSDEEGKGGYTF.

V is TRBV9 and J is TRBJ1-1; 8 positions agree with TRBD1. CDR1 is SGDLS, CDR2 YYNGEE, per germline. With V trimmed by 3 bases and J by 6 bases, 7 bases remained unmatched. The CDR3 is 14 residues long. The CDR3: CASSGSTGGAEAFF. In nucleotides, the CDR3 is TGTGCCAGCAGCGGTTCCACAGGGGGGGCTGAAGCTTTCTTT.

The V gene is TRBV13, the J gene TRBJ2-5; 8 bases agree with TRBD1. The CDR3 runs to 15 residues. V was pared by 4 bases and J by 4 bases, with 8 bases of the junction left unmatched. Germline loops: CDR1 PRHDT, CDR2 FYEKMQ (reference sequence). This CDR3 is CASSSGQGKGETQYF. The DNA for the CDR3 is TGTGCCAGCAGCTCTGGACAGGGTAAGGGAGAGACCCAGTACTTC.

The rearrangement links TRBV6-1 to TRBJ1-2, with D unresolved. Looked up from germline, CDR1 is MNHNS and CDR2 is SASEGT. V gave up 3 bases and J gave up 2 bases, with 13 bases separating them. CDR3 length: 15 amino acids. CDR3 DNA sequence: TGTGCCAGCAGTGATTGGCGGGCTCGAAACTATGGCTACACCTTC. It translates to CASSDWRARNYGYTF.